The subject of this entry is one T cell receptor beta chain. The antigen is unknown. A junction end diverges from the germline sequence, so it may reflect a read error. A modified ARM-PCR protocol with three rounds of nested PCR amplified TCRbeta. TCRdb re-called the multiplex PCR reads with MiXCR, one entry per CDR3 protein. Among 110,000 or so distinct CDR3 sequences listed, about 65% were seen once. The data belong to a study of tumor and adjacent non-tumor tissue in lung cancer. The overall study: Each sample yielded some 4 million productive TCRbeta reads on average. Study results and limitations: In normal lung, the top 100 clones were significantly more dominant than in tumor. Significantly higher TCR diversity was found in tumor than normal lung.

RNA was extracted from bulk tissue without any cell sorting. Distant lung tissue was collected more than 3 cm away from the tumor edge. Donors were chemotherapy-naive, newly diagnosed lung cancer surgical patients in China, August–November 2014. Germline assignment: CDR1 SGHKS and CDR2 YYEKEE (reference sequence). The CDR3 contains 15 residues. Sequencing used distant non-tumor lung tissue. The chain recombines TRBV5-5 with TRBJ2-7; D perhaps matches TRBD2 (7 bases). The origin of this receptor is a man between 60 and 75 years old with non-small cell lung cancer. The CDR3 DNA follows: TGTGCCAGCAGCTCGGTGTGGGGGGGGGCCTACAAGCAGTGCTTC. Its protein product is CASSSVWGGAYKQCF.